These 11 T cell receptor beta chains came from one sample sequenced in a study of blood T cell repertoires in COVID-19. Only in-frame clones appear in the TCRdb table, and some are missing; sequencing was by immunoSEQ multiplex PCR. The top ten clones hold about 1.9% of a sample with about 180,000 clones, roughly nine tenths of them seen once. Sequenced sample: peripheral blood. These receptors were collected from a man younger than 35 who had recovered from COVID-19.

This chain links TRBV4-3 with TRBJ2-1, with D hard to call. The V gene's germline CDR1 is LGHNA and CDR2 YSLEER. Trimming shortened V by 0 bases and J by 2 bases, and 8 bases separated the two germline ends. The CDR3 consists of 15 residues. The CDR3 DNA is TGCGCCAGCAGCCAAGATCGTGGGCCCTACAATGAGCAGTTCTTC. This sequence encodes CASSQDRGPYNEQFF.

The chain links TRBV10-3 to TRBJ2-2; 9 bases align to TRBD2. CDR1 and CDR2 (germline): ENHRY, SYGVKD. V dropped 2 bases and J dropped 4; count of bases not matched to a gene: 17. The CDR3 consists of 20 residues. CDR3 nucleotides: TGTGCCATCAGTGAGCCGCCAGGGACTAGCCGAAGACAAGGCACCGGGGAGCTGTTTTTT. This translates into CAISEPPGTSRRQGTGELFF.

This rearrangement joins TRBV24-1 to TRBJ1-5; D unresolved. Germline V gene lookup returns CDR1 KGHDR and CDR2 SFDVKD. With 7 bases removed from V and 4 bases from J, the gap between germline ends came to 10 bases. This CDR3 is 13 amino acids long. The CDR3 loop reads CATSALANQPQHF. The CDR3 DNA reads as TGTGCCACCAGCGCCTTAGCTAATCAGCCCCAGCATTTT.

V usage is TRBV7-6 and J usage is TRBJ2-2, with D perhaps matching TRBD2 (5 bases). CDR1 and CDR2 from the germline V gene are SGHVS and FNYEAQ. The CDR3 totals 15 residues. The V gene lost 7 bases and the J gene lost 1 base, with 13 bases spanning the gap. In DNA form, the CDR3 reads TGTGCCAGCACCGAATGGAGCGGGAACACCGGGGAGCTGTTTTTT. This gives the protein CASTEWSGNTGELFF.

The chain recombines TRBV11-2 with TRBJ2-7, with 7 bases that match TRBD1. CDR3 length: 14 amino acids. V dropped 3 bases and J dropped 10; count of bases not matched to a gene: 12. Germline V CDR1 and CDR2: SGHAT, FQNNGV. The CDR3 spells CASSLGDRAGDQYF. The CDR3, as DNA: TGTGCCAGCAGCTTGGGGGACAGAGCTGGCGATCAGTACTTC.

The J gene is TRBJ1-6, the V gene TRBV10-3, with a weak D call TRBD1 (5 bases). Between the trimmed V and J ends, which lost 10 bases and 6 bases, there was a span of 13 bases. This CDR3 region has 13 residues. The V gene's germline CDR1 is ENHRY and CDR2 SYGVKD. This CDR3 reads CASGTGGNSPLHF. CDR3 sequence (DNA): TGTGCCAGCGGGACCGGAGGTAATTCACCCCTCCACTTT.

The V gene is TRBV7-2, the J gene TRBJ2-1; 10 bases are shared with TRBD2. CDR1 and CDR2 (germline): SGHTA, FQGNSA. The CDR3 is 15 residues long. V dropped 0 bases and J dropped 4; count of bases not matched to a gene: 0. For the CDR3, the DNA is TGTGCCAGCAGCTTAGCGACTAGCGGGTACAATGAGCAGTTCTTC. It is translated as CASSLATSGYNEQFF.

This rearrangement joins TRBV7-8 to TRBJ1-1; no clear D. The V end was cut by 2 bases, the J end by 11 bases, with 12 bases between. The CDR3 contains 12 residues. Germline V gene lookup returns CDR1 SGHVS and CDR2 FQNEAQ. The CDR3 spells CASSLMGNLAFF. The CDR3 nucleotides are TGTGCCAGCAGCTTAATGGGCAATTTGGCTTTCTTT.

DNA for the CDR3: TGTGCCAGCAGTTTATCAGGAGATAGGCCCCAGCATTTT. Its translation: CASSLSGDRPQHF. This rearrangement joins TRBV27 to TRBJ1-5; D ambiguous. Germline values: CDR1 MNHEY, CDR2 SMNVEV (reference sequence). V lost 0 bases and J lost 9, with 9 bases in between. The CDR3 consists of 13 residues.

The chain carries TRBV6-2 or TRBV6-3 and TRBJ1-1, with 11 bases fitting TRBD1. The germline V gene has CDR1 MNHEY and CDR2 SVGEGT. The CDR3 is made up of 17 amino acids. Trimming at V came to 5 bases and at J to 3 bases, leaving 11 bases not matched to a gene. The CDR3 here is CASSKPGQGASYTEAFF. As DNA, the CDR3 is TGTGCCAGCAGTAAACCCGGACAGGGGGCATCGTACACTGAAGCTTTCTTT.

This clone was found a few times. This chain links TRBV5-5 with TRBJ1-5; D is ambiguous. The V gene lost 2 bases and the J gene lost 0 bases, with 6 bases spanning the gap. The CDR3 consists of 14 residues. Per germline, CDR1 SGHKS and CDR2 YYEKEE (reference sequence). In DNA form, the CDR3 reads TGTGCCAGCAGCTTTACAGATAGCAATCAGCCCCAGCATTTT. Its protein product is CASSFTDSNQPQHF.